The clone carrying this TCR beta chain was observed a single time. Its antigen is as yet unknown. The repertoire was sequenced with immunoSEQ multiplex PCR; TCRdb's copy has only in-frame clones and lacks some. Among 400,000 to 450,000 clones, 80% to 95% were seen once, and the ten largest hold 9% to 15%. Germline V gene lookup returns CDR1 LNHNV and CDR2 YYDKDF (reference sequence). The CDR3 is 17 residues long. Trimming removed 0 bases at V and 2 bases at J, with 14 bases between. This sample is part of a study of Ad26.COV2.S vaccination and SARS-CoV-2 variants. The study, taken as a whole, reports: TCR breadth and depth estimates may have understated total T cell responses. The study found similar non-spike TCR breadth in vaccine and placebo recipients.

Treatment meaning: 15 to 20 received Ad26.COV2.S at low or high dose, single or two shots; roughly five received placebo; per-sample allocation not given. Sample collection was performed on day 63 after the first vaccine or placebo injection. The rearrangement uses TRBV15 and TRBJ1-3; perhaps TRBD1 as D (5 bases). The clonotype originates from a person aged 18-60 years who received the Ad26.COV2.S COVID-19 vaccine or a placebo. The specimen was peripheral blood, collected in a trial of Ad26.COV2.S vaccine versus placebo. The CDR3 DNA sequence: TGTGCCACCAGCAGAGAGATCGGGTTGGGGGCTGGAAACACCATATATTTT. It codes for CATSREIGLGAGNTIYF. The complete variable domain, with remaining parts taken from reference TRBV15 and TRBJ1-3, reads DAMVIQNPRYQVTQFGKPVTLSCSQTLNHNVMYWYQQKSSQAPKLLFHYYDKDFNNEADTPDNFQSRRPNTSFCFLDIRSPGLGDTAMYLCATSREIGLGAGNTIYFGEGSWLTVV.